A selection of T cell receptor beta chains follows, all from one sample in a study of technical replicates of blood from a handful of donors. The data were produced by immunoSEQ multiplex PCR, yet TCRdb's version contains in-frame clones alone and is incomplete. The repertoire consists of approximately 74,000 clones, with 80% to 90% occurring once and the leading ten covering approximately 5%. The sequenced sample was PBMCs. The receptors derive from a human donor in good health. Some clones in this sample may be carry-over from other donors' samples. CDR3s include the opening cysteine and the closing phenylalanine or tryptophan. A D gene is named only where the DNA matches it firmly. Expanded clones get a size class; other rows say once, few or many, or leave the size out.

size: few; length: 19; D: -; V: TRBV7-9; J: TRBJ2-7; DNA: TGTGCCAGCAGCTTAGTCACAGGATGGTCTTGGGATTTTTCCTACGAGCAGTACTTC; CDR3: CASSLVTGWSWDFSYEQYF
size: -; length: 15; D: TRBD2; V: TRBV30; J: TRBJ2-7; DNA: TGTGCCTGGAGTTTTTCGGGACTAGCGGGGGCTGAGCAGTACTTC; CDR3: CAWSFSGLAGAEQYF
size: -; length: 15; D: -; V: TRBV25-1; J: TRBJ2-3; DNA: TGTGCCAGCAGTCACCCCGGGGGGCGCACAGATACGCAGTATTTT; CDR3: CASSHPGGRTDTQYF
size: -; length: 12; D: -; V: TRBV7-8; J: TRBJ2-7; DNA: TGTGCCAGCAGCTTCGCGGGGCGCGAGCAGTACTTC; CDR3: CASSFAGREQYF
size: -; length: 15; D: -; V: TRBV7-2; J: TRBJ2-1; DNA: TGTGCCAGCAGCTTAGAATCGGTAGTCGGTAATGAGCAGTTCTTC; CDR3: CASSLESVVGNEQFF
size: -; length: 15; D: -; V: TRBV7-2; J: TRBJ2-3; DNA: TGTGCCAGCAGCCCCGGACAGCTATACACAGATACGCAGTATTTT; CDR3: CASSPGQLYTDTQYF
size: -; length: 18; D: TRBD2; V: TRBV5-6; J: TRBJ2-6; DNA: TGTGCCAGCAGCTCAACTAACGCGGGAGGAAGTGGGGCCAACGTCCTGACTTTC; CDR3: CASSSTNAGGSGANVLTF
size: -; length: 13; D: TRBD1; V: TRBV30; J: TRBJ2-3; DNA: TGTGCCTGGCAGGGGGTAGGGACAGATACGCAGTATTTT; CDR3: CAWQGVGTDTQYF
size: -; length: 14; D: TRBD1; V: TRBV2; J: TRBJ1-2; DNA: TGTGCCAGCAGGCGACAGGGAGAGTCCTATGGCTACACCTTC; CDR3: CASRRQGESYGYTF
size: -; length: 15; D: TRBD1; V: TRBV5-8; J: TRBJ1-3; DNA: TGTGCCAGCAGCTGGGACAGGACATTTGGAAACACCATATATTTT; CDR3: CASSWDRTFGNTIYF
size: -; length: 15; D: -; V: TRBV18; J: TRBJ2-3; DNA: TGTGCCAGCTCACCACCGGCGCGGGGCACAGATACGCAGTATTTT; CDR3: CASSPPARGTDTQYF
size: once; length: 13; D: -; V: TRBV7-7; J: TRBJ2-5; DNA: TGTGCCAGCAGCGTGGACAGAAGAGAGACCCAGTACTTC; CDR3: CASSVDRRETQYF
size: -; length: 12; D: -; V: TRBV2; J: TRBJ2-7; DNA: TGTGCCAGCAGTGAAGGCTGGGGCAAGCAGTACTTC; CDR3: CASSEGWGKQYF
size: -; length: 12; D: -; V: TRBV29-1; J: TRBJ1-1; DNA: TGCAGCGCCGGGGTCGGGAACACTGAAGCTTTCTTT; CDR3: CSAGVGNTEAFF
size: -; length: 14; D: -; V: TRBV18; J: TRBJ2-4; DNA: TGTGCCAGCTCAGAAATGCGAGCCAAAAACATTCAGTACTTC; CDR3: CASSEMRAKNIQYF
size: -; length: 16; D: TRBD2; V: TRBV5-4; J: TRBJ2-5; DNA: TGTGCCAGCAGCTGGGGACTAGCGGGGGGTAAGGAGACCCAGTACTTC; CDR3: CASSWGLAGGKETQYF
size: -; length: 14; D: -; V: TRBV6-5; J: TRBJ2-5; DNA: TGTGCCAGCAGTACAAACAGGGGAGGAGAGACCCAGTACTTC; CDR3: CASSTNRGGETQYF
size: -; length: 15; D: -; V: TRBV15; J: TRBJ2-5; DNA: TGTGCCACCAGCAGAGATTGGAACGGAGGAGAGACCCAGTACTTC; CDR3: CATSRDWNGGETQYF
size: -; length: 16; D: -; V: TRBV4-1; J: TRBJ1-3; DNA: TGCGCCAGCAGCCAGTGGGAAAGGGGCGCTGGAAACACCATATATTTT; CDR3: CASSQWERGAGNTIYF
size: -; length: 13; D: -; V: TRBV11-2; J: TRBJ2-7; DNA: TGTGCCAGCAGCCCTCAGGGGTCTGACGAGCAGTACTTC; CDR3: CASSPQGSDEQYF
size: once; length: 16; D: -; V: TRBV19; J: TRBJ2-5; DNA: TGTGCCAGTAGTATAGGGACCACAGGGTACCAAGAGACCCAGTACTTC; CDR3: CASSIGTTGYQETQYF
size: -; length: 14; D: TRBD2; V: TRBV5-1; J: TRBJ2-3; DNA: TGCGCCAGCAGCATAGCGGGCCCTAGGAGTACGCAGTATTTT; CDR3: CASSIAGPRSTQYF
size: -; length: 18; D: TRBD1; V: TRBV4-3; J: TRBJ1-2; DNA: TGCGCCAGCAGCCAACTGGGGGGACAGGGCTCAGCGGGAGGGGGCTACACCTTC; CDR3: CASSQLGGQGSAGGGYTF
size: -; length: 14; D: TRBD1; V: TRBV28; J: TRBJ1-2; DNA: TGTGCCAGCACCCCGGGACAGGGGAACTATGGCTACACCTTC; CDR3: CASTPGQGNYGYTF
size: -; length: 12; D: -; V: TRBV19; J: TRBJ2-1; DNA: TGTGCCAGTAGTACTTCTAGAAATGAGCAGTTCTTC; CDR3: CASSTSRNEQFF
size: -; length: 14; D: -; V: TRBV2; J: TRBJ2-2; DNA: TGTGCCAGCAACGGCGGGACGTGGACCGGGGAGCTGTTTTTT; CDR3: CASNGGTWTGELFF
size: -; length: 15; D: -; V: TRBV5-6; J: TRBJ2-5; DNA: TGTGCCAGCAGCTTGTGGGGGGGGGCCAGGGAGACCCAGTACTTC; CDR3: CASSLWGGARETQYF
size: -; length: 14; D: TRBD1; V: TRBV6-1; J: TRBJ2-7; DNA: TGTGCCAGCAGCCTCCGGGACAGAGGTCTTGAGCAGTACTTC; CDR3: CASSLRDRGLEQYF
size: -; length: 14; D: -; V: TRBV13; J: TRBJ2-1; DNA: TGTGCCAGCAGCCAGGCAGGGATTTCCAATGAGCAGTTCTTC; CDR3: CASSQAGISNEQFF
size: -; length: 13; D: -; V: TRBV7-9; J: TRBJ1-5; DNA: TGTGCCAGCAGCTCCTCCGGGCGGGAGCCCCAGCATTTT; CDR3: CASSSSGREPQHF
size: -; length: 14; D: -; V: TRBV10-1; J: TRBJ2-3; DNA: TGCGCCAGCAGTGTGTCTAGCGGCACAGATACGCAGTATTTT; CDR3: CASSVSSGTDTQYF
size: -; length: 15; D: TRBD2; V: TRBV5-4; J: TRBJ2-1; DNA: TGTGCCAGCAGGCCCGGGACTAGCGGGTCGAATGAGCAGTTCTTC; CDR3: CASRPGTSGSNEQFF
size: -; length: 15; D: TRBD2; V: TRBV5-6; J: TRBJ2-5; DNA: TGTGCCAGCAGCTTGGGACTAGCGGGCGTTGAGACCCAGTACTTC; CDR3: CASSLGLAGVETQYF
size: -; length: 16; D: TRBD2; V: TRBV7-3; J: TRBJ2-2; DNA: TGTGCCAGCAGCCCCTTAGCGGGAGCGGGCACCGGGGAGCTGTTTTTT; CDR3: CASSPLAGAGTGELFF
size: -; length: 14; D: TRBD1; V: TRBV7-2; J: TRBJ1-2; DNA: TGTGCCAGCAGCCCCCGGACAGGGGGTGGGGGCTACACCTTC; CDR3: CASSPRTGGGGYTF
size: -; length: 14; D: -; V: TRBV7-8; J: TRBJ2-1; DNA: TGTGCCAGCAGCTTAGTGGTTATGGGGGCCGAGCAGTTCTTC; CDR3: CASSLVVMGAEQFF
size: -; length: 15; D: TRBD1; V: TRBV6-1; J: TRBJ2-7; DNA: TGTGCCAGCAGTGCGGCGGACAGGGCATTATACGAGCAGTACTTC; CDR3: CASSAADRALYEQYF
size: -; length: 9; D: -; V: TRBV5-1; J: TRBJ1-5; DNA: TGCGCCAGCAACAGTCCCCAGCATTTT; CDR3: CASNSPQHF
size: -; length: 15; D: TRBD1; V: TRBV7-9; J: TRBJ1-2; DNA: TGTGCCAGCAGCAAAGGGACAGGGGGTTTCTATGGCTACACCTTC; CDR3: CASSKGTGGFYGYTF
size: -; length: 15; D: -; V: TRBV28; J: TRBJ1-1; DNA: TGTGCCAGCAACGCCGAGCGGGTGGGGAACACTGAAGCTTTCTTT; CDR3: CASNAERVGNTEAFF
size: -; length: 17; D: TRBD2; V: TRBV5-6; J: TRBJ2-2; DNA: TGTGCCAGCATGGGACTAGCGGGGGGTACGAACACCGGGGAGCTGTTTTTT; CDR3: CASMGLAGGTNTGELFF
size: -; length: 15; D: -; V: TRBV5-1; J: TRBJ1-3; DNA: TGCGCCAGCAGCTCGGACACCGCCTCTGGAAACACCATATATTTT; CDR3: CASSSDTASGNTIYF
size: -; length: 14; D: TRBD1; V: TRBV2; J: TRBJ1-2; DNA: TGTGCCAGCAGGGAGACAGGGGTTAACTATGGCTACACCTTC; CDR3: CASRETGVNYGYTF
size: -; length: 14; D: -; V: TRBV10-3; J: TRBJ1-6; DNA: TGTGCCATCAGTGAGCCCGGGGTCAATTCACCCCTCCACTTT; CDR3: CAISEPGVNSPLHF
size: -; length: 14; D: TRBD1; V: TRBV7-2; J: TRBJ1-2; DNA: TGTGCCAGCAGCAAGAGGGACAGGGTCTATGGCTACACCTTC; CDR3: CASSKRDRVYGYTF
size: -; length: 12; D: TRBD1; V: TRBV6-6; J: TRBJ1-5; DNA: TGTGCCAGCAGTGCAGGGGGCCAGCCCCAGCATTTT; CDR3: CASSAGGQPQHF
size: -; length: 15; D: -; V: TRBV9; J: TRBJ1-6; DNA: TGTGCCAGCAGCGAGCCCCCCGGAGGGAATTCACCCCTCCACTTT; CDR3: CASSEPPGGNSPLHF
size: -; length: 15; D: -; V: TRBV5-6; J: TRBJ1-2; DNA: TGTGCCAGCAGCTCCCAGGGGTCTCACCCCTATGGCTACACCTTC; CDR3: CASSSQGSHPYGYTF
size: -; length: 16; D: TRBD1; V: TRBV14; J: TRBJ2-7; DNA: TGTGCCAGCAGCCAAGAGGCCCCCGGGACAGGGCTCGAGCAGTACTTC; CDR3: CASSQEAPGTGLEQYF
size: few; length: 15; D: TRBD1; V: TRBV7-2; J: TRBJ1-5; DNA: TGTGCCAGCAGCTTAGGACAGGGGTTCAATCAGCCCCAGCATTTT; CDR3: CASSLGQGFNQPQHF
size: -; length: 15; D: TRBD2; V: TRBV30; J: TRBJ2-3; DNA: TGTGCCTGGAGTGGGCTAGCGGGATGGACAGATACGCAGTATTTT; CDR3: CAWSGLAGWTDTQYF
size: -; length: 15; D: TRBD2; V: TRBV29-1; J: TRBJ2-3; DNA: TGCAGCGTTGGAAAGACTAGCGGGGTCGAAGATACGCAGTATTTT; CDR3: CSVGKTSGVEDTQYF
size: -; length: 13; D: -; V: TRBV7-9; J: TRBJ1-6; DNA: TGTGCCAGCAGCTTAGGGGGCAATTCACCCCTCCACTTT; CDR3: CASSLGGNSPLHF
size: once; length: 15; D: -; V: TRBV7-2; J: TRBJ2-3; DNA: TGTGCCAGCAGCTACCTGGGGGGAGGCACAGATACGCAGTATTTT; CDR3: CASSYLGGGTDTQYF
size: once; length: 16; D: -; V: TRBV9; J: TRBJ1-6; DNA: TGTGCCAGCAGCAACGGGGCTCGGGGGGGGGATTCACCCCTCCACTTT; CDR3: CASSNGARGGDSPLHF